This T cell receptor (beta chain) appears in the sequencing data of a study of OX40 agonist ivuxolimab in advanced cancers. J gave up 6 bases and V 3 bases, and 13 bases lay outside the gene matches. Germline values: CDR1 MNHNS, CDR2 SASEGT. The CDR3 is made up of 16 amino acids. Blood was sampled at baseline, cycle 4 day 1, and cycle 7 day 1. Produced via immunoSEQ multiplex PCR; TCRdb's table is partial and in-frame only. The repertoire includes about 70,000 clones, about 82% of them detected once, and 0.85% to 1.3% sits in the top ten. This chain connects TRBV6-1 to TRBJ1-1; the match to TRBD1 covers 7 bases. The clonotype comes from an adult with an advanced solid tumor such as melanoma, head and neck, liver or kidney cancer. The specimen comprised CD4+ or CD8+ T cells sorted from blood, sampled in a trial of the OX40 agonist ivuxolimab. The CDR3 protein is CASSESRGQSSAEAFF. CDR3 in DNA: TGTGCCAGCAGTGAGTCCCGGGGACAGAGTAGCGCTGAAGCTTTCTTT.